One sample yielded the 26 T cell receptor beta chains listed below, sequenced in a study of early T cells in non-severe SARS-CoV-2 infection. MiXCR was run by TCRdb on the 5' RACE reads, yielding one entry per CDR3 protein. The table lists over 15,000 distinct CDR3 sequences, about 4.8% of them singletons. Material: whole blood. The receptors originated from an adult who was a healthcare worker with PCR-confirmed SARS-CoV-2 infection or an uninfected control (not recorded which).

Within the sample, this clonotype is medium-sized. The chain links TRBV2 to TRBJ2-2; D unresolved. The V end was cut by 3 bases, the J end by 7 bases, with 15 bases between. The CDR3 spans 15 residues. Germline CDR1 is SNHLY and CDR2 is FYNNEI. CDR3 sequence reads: CASSDRAVPRGELFF. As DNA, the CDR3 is TGTGCCAGCAGTGATAGGGCAGTTCCTCGCGGGGAGCTGTTTTTT.

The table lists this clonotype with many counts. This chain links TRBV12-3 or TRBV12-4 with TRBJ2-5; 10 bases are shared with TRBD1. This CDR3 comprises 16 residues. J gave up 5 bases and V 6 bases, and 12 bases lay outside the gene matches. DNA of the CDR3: TGTGCCAGCAGCGACGGGACAGGGGCCCAAGGGGAGACCCAGTACTTC. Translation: CASSDGTGAQGETQYF.

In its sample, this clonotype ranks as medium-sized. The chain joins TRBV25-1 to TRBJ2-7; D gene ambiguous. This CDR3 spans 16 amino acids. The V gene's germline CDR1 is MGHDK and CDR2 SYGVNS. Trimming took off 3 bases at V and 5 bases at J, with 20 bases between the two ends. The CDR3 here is CASSDPSECDRNEQYV. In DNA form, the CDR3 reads TGTGCCAGCAGTGATCCGAGCGAATGCGACCGGAACGAGCAGTACGTC.

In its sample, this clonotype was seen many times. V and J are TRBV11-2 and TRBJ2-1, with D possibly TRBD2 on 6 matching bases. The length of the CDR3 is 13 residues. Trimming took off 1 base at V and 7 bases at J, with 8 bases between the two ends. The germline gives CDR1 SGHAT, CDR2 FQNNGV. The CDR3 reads CASSLVGRNEQFF. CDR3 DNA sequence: TGTGCCAGCAGCTTAGTTGGGAGGAATGAGCAGTTCTTC.

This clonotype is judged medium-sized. The CDR3 loop reads CARSEGQRENTIYF. The CDR3 nucleotides are TGTGCCAGATCAGAAGGACAGCGTGAAAACACCATATATTTT. The V gene is TRBV18, the J gene TRBJ1-3; TRBD1 is a possible D gene (6 bases). CDR3 length equals 14 residues. Germline CDR1 is KGHSH and CDR2 is LQKENI. With 9 bases removed from V and 6 bases from J, the gap between germline ends came to 18 bases.

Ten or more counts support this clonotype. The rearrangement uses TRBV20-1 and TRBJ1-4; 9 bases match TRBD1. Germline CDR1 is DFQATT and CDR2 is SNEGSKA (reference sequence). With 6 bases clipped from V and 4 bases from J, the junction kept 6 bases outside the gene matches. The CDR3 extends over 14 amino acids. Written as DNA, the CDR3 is TGCAGTGCGTTGCCGGGACAGGGTAATGAAAAACTGTTTTTT. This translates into CSALPGQGNEKLFF.

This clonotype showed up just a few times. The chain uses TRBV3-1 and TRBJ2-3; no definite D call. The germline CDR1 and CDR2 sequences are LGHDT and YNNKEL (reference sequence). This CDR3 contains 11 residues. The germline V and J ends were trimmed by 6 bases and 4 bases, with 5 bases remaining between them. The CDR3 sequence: CASRGADTQYF. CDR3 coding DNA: TGTGCCAGCAGAGGAGCAGATACGCAGTATTTT.

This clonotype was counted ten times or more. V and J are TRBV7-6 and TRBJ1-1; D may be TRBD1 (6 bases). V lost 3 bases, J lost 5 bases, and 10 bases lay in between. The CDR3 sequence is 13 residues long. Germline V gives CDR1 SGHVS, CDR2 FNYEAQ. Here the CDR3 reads CASSLTGWTEAFF. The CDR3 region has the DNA TGTGCCAGCAGCTTGACAGGCTGGACTGAAGCTTTCTTT.

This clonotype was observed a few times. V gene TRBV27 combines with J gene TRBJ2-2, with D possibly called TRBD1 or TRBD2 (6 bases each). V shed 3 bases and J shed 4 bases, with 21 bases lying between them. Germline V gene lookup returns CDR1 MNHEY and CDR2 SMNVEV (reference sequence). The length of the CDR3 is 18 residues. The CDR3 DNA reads TGTGCCAGCAGTTTGGTAGGGGGTATGGGGAGGCCCACCGGGGAGCTGTTTTTT. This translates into CASSLVGGMGRPTGELFF.

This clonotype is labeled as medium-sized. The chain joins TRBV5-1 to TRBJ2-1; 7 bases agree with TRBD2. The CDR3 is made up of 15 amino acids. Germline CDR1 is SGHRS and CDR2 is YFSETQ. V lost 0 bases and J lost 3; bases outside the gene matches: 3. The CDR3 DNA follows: TGCGCCAGCAGCTTGGGACTAGCTGACTACAATGAGCAGTTCTTC. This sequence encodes CASSLGLADYNEQFF.

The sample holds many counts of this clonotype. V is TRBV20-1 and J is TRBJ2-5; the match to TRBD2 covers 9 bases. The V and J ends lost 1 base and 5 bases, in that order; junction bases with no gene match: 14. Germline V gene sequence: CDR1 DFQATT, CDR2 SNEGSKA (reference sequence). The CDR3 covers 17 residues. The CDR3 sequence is CSARAQGGRANRETQYF. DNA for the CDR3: TGCAGTGCTAGAGCCCAAGGCGGGAGGGCGAATCGGGAGACCCAGTACTTC.

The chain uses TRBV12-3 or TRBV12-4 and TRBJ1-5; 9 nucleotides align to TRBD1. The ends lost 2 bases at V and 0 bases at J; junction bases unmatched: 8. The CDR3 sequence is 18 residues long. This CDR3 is CASSLRGRGQGSNQPQHF. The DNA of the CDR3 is TGTGCCAGCAGTTTACGGGGTCGGGGACAGGGTAGCAATCAGCCCCAGCATTTT.

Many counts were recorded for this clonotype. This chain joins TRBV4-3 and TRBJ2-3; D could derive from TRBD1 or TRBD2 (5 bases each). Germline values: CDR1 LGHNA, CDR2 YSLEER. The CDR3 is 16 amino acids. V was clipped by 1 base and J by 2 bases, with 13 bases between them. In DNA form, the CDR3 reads TGCGCCAGCAGCCAAGCCAGGGAGTTTACCACAGATACGCAGTATTTT. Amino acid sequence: CASSQAREFTTDTQYF.

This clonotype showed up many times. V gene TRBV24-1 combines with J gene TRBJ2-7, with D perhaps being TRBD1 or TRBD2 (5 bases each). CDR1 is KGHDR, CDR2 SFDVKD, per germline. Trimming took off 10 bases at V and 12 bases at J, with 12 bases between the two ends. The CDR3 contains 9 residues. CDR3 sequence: CATGTEMYF. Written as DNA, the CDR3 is TGTGCCACGGGGACGGAGATGTACTTC.

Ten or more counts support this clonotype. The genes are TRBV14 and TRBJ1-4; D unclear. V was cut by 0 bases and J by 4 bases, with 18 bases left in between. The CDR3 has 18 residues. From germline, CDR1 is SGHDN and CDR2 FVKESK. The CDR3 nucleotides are TGTGCCAGCAGCCAAGATATAAACCGGCGATCGGGTAATGAAAAACTGTTTTTT. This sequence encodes CASSQDINRRSGNEKLFF.

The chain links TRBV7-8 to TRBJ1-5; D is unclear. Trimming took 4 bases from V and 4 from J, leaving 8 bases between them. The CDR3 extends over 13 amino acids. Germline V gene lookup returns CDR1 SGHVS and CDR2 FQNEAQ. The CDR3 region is CASSYKGNQPQHF. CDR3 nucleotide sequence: TGTGCCAGCAGCTACAAGGGTAATCAGCCCCAGCATTTT. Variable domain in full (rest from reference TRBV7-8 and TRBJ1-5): GAGVSQSPRYKVAKRGQDVALRCDPISGHVSLFWYQQALGQGPEFLTYFQNEAQLDKSGLPSDRFFAERPEGSVSTLKIQRTQQEDSAVYLCASSYKGNQPQHFGDGTRLSIL.

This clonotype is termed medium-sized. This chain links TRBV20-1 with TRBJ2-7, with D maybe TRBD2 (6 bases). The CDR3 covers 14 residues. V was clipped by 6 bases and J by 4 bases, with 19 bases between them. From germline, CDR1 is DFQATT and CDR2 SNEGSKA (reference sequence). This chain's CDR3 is CSAVPLRDVYEQYF. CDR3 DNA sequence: TGCAGTGCAGTACCTTTGCGGGACGTTTACGAGCAGTACTTC.

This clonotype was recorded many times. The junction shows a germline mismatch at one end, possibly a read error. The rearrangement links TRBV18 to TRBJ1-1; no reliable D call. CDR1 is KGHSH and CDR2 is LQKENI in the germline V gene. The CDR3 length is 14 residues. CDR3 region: CASSLARVKTEAFF. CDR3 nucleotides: TGTGCCAGCTCACTCGCCCGGGTGAAGACTGAAGCTTTCTTT.

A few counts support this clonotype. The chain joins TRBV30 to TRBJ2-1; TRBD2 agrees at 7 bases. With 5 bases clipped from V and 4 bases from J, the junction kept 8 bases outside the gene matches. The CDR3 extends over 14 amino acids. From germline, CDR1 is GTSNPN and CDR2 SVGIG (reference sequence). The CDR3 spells CAWGRDYIYNEQFF. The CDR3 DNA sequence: TGTGCCTGGGGCAGGGACTATATTTACAATGAGCAGTTCTTC.

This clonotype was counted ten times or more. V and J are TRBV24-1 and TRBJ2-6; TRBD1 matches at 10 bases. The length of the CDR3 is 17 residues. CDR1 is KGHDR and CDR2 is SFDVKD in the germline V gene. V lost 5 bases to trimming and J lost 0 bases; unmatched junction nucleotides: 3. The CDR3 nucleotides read TGTGCCACCAGTGGGACAGGGGGGATCTCTGGGGCCAACGTCCTGACTTTC. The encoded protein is CATSGTGGISGANVLTF.

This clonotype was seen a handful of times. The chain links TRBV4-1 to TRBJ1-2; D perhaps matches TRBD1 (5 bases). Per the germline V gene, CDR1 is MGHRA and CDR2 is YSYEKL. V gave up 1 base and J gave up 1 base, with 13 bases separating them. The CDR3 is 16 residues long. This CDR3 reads CASSQVVGPLNYGYTF. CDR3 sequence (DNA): TGCGCCAGCAGCCAAGTCGTGGGACCTCTTAACTATGGCTACACCTTC.

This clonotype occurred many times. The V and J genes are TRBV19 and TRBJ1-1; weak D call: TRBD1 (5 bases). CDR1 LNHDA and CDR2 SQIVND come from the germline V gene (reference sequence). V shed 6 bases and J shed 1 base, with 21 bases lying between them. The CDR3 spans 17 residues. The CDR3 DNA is TGTGCCAGTAGGACCCGGGACGGTTCTAGTCAGAACACTGAAGCTTTCTTT. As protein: CASRTRDGSSQNTEAFF.

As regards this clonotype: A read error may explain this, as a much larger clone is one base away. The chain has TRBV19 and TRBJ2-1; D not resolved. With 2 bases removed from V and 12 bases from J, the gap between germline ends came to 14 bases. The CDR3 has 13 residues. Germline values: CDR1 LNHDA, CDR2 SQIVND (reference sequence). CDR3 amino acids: CASSITPYGVQFF. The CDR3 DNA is TGTGCCAGTAGTATAACACCATATGGGGTGCAGTTCTTC.

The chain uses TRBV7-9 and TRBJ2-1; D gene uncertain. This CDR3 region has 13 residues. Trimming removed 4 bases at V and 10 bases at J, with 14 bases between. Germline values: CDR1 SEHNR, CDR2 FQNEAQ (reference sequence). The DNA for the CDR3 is TGTGCCAGCAGCTCCCTAGGGTCTGCGGAGCAGTTCTTC. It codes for CASSSLGSAEQFF.

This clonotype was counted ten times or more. The CDR3 loop reads CSVEDPEFYNEQFF. In DNA form, the CDR3 reads TGCAGCGTTGAAGATCCAGAGTTCTACAATGAGCAGTTCTTC. This chain uses TRBV29-1 with TRBJ2-1; D not certain. V dropped 0 bases and J dropped 3 bases, with 9 bases sitting between them. Per germline, CDR1 SQVTM and CDR2 ANQGSEA. The CDR3 extends over 14 amino acids.

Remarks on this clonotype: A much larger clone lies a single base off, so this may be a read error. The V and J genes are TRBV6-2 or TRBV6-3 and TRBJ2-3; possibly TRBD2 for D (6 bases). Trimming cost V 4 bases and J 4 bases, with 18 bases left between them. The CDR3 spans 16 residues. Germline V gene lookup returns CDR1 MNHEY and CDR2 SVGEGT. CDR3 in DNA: TGTGCCAGCAGTTTCAGGGAGGCCAAATCCTCAGATACGCAGTATTTT. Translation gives CASSFREAKSSDTQYF.